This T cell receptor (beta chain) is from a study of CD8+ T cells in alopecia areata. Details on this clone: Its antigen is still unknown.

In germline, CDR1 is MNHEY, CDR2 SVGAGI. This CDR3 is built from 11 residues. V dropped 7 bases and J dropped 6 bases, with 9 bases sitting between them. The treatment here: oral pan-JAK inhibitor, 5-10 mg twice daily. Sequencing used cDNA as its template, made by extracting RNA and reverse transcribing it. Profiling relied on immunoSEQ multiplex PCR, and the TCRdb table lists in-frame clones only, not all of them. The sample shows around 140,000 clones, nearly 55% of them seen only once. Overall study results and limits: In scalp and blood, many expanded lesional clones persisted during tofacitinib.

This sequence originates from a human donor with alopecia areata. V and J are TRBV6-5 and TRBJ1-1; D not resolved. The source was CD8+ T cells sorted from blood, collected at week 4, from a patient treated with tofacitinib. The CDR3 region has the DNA TGTGCCAGCACCACGCATTCTGAAGCTTTCTTT. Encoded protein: CASTTHSEAFF.